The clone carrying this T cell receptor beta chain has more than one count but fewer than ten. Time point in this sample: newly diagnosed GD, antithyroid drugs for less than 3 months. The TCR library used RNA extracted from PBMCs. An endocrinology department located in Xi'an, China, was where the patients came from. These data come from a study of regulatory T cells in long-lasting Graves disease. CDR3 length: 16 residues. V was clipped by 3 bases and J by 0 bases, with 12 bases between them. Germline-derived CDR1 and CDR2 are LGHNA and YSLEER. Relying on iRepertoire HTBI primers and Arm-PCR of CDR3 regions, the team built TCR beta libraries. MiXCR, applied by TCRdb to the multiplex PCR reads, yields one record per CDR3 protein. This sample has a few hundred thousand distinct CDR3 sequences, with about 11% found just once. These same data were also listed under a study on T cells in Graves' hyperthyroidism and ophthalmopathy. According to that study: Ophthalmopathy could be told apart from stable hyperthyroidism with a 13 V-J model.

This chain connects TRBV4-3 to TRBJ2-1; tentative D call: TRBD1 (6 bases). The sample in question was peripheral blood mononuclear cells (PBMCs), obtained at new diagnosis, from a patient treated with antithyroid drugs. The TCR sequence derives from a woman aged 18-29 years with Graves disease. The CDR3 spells CASSHGVGGSYNEQFF. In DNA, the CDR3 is TGCGCCAGCAGCCACGGGGTAGGGGGCTCCTACAATGAGCAGTTCTTC.